The 14 T cell receptor beta chains presented below share a single source sample, sequenced in a study of cytomegalovirus exposure and HLA in healthy donors. PCR employed 60 Vbeta and 13 Jbeta primers. The data were produced by immunoSEQ multiplex PCR, yet TCRdb's version contains in-frame clones alone and is incomplete. The table has more than 120,000 clones, around 75% seen once. The sequencing sample was made of PBMCs. These receptors were taken from a woman aged 25 to 45 in good health and CMV-seronegative.

The V gene is TRBV6-5, the J gene TRBJ2-1, with D perhaps TRBD2 (7 bases). V was trimmed by 7 bases and J by 6 bases, leaving 19 bases between them. The CDR3 has 15 residues. Germline V gene data show CDR1 as MNHEY and CDR2 as SVGAGI. CDR3 sequence reads: CASTKGGEGLNEQFF. CDR3 nucleotides: TGTGCCAGCACCAAGGGGGGGGAGGGGCTCAATGAGCAGTTCTTC.

As to this clone: One junction end disagrees with the germline gene, perhaps due to a read error. The chain combines TRBV11-3 with TRBJ1-3; D is ambiguous. Germline V gene sequence: CDR1 SGHNT, CDR2 YENEEA. CDR3 length: 12 residues. The CDR3 DNA is TGTGCCAGCAGCCAGTCTGAAAACACCATATATTTT. Its protein product is CASSQSENTIYF.

The rearrangement uses TRBV12-5 and TRBJ1-1; possibly TRBD1 for D (5 bases). The V and J ends lost 6 bases and 1 base respectively, with 9 bases between them. There are 13 residues in the CDR3. Germline V gives CDR1 LGHNT, CDR2 FRNRAP. The CDR3 protein is CASGAGQNTEAFF. The DNA of the CDR3 is TGTGCTAGTGGGGCGGGGCAGAACACTGAAGCTTTCTTT.

This chain links TRBV19 with TRBJ2-1; 12 bases agree with TRBD2. Germline lookup yields CDR1 LNHDA and CDR2 SQIVND (reference sequence). Losses at the gene ends were 10 bases for V and 10 bases for J; bases not matched to a gene: 11. This CDR3 is 14 amino acids long. CDR3 protein: CATSTSGRTGEQFF. Here the CDR3 DNA reads TGTGCCACCTCGACTAGCGGGAGAACCGGGGAGCAGTTCTTC.

This sequence joins TRBV9 and TRBJ2-2; 7 bases align to TRBD1. The CDR3 is 15 amino acids. V was pared by 6 bases and J by 0 bases, with 5 bases of the junction left unmatched. Germline CDR1 SGDLS, CDR2 YYNGEE. In DNA, the CDR3 is TGTGCCAGCACCCCACAGGGGTCGAACACCGGGGAGCTGTTTTTT. Its protein product is CASTPQGSNTGELFF.

The gene calls are TRBV6-1 and TRBJ1-6, with 9 bases fitting TRBD1. Looked up from germline, CDR1 is MNHNS and CDR2 is SASEGT. With V trimmed by 3 bases and J by 9 bases, 6 bases remained unmatched. CDR3 length: 15 amino acids. The CDR3 spells CASSDGQGRISPLHF. DNA for the CDR3: TGTGCCAGCAGTGACGGACAGGGGAGGATTTCACCCCTCCACTTT.

With regard to this clone: The same CDR3 also results from other DNA sequences found in this sample. The chain employs TRBV7-9 and TRBJ2-1; D is unresolved. Germline CDR1 and CDR2: SEHNR and FQNEAQ (reference sequence). The CDR3 has 11 amino acids. Trimming cost V 2 bases and J 8 bases, with 4 bases left between them. This CDR3 is CASSLNYEQFF. CDR3 bases: TGTGCCAGCAGCTTAAACTATGAGCAGTTCTTC.

The V gene is TRBV10-2, the J gene TRBJ1-5; no definite D call. The CDR3 totals 13 residues. The V and J ends lost 4 bases and 0 bases respectively, with 4 bases between them. Germline-derived CDR1 and CDR2 are WSHSY and SAAADI. The CDR3 nucleotides are TGCGCCAGCAGTGCCAGTAGCAATCAGCCCCAGCATTTT. Translated, it gives CASSASSNQPQHF.

The chain has TRBV5-6 and TRBJ2-7; 12 positions match TRBD2. Germline assignment: CDR1 SGHDT and CDR2 YYEEEE. The CDR3 is made up of 17 amino acids. Germline trimming cut 4 bases from V and 3 bases from J; bases unmatched to any gene: 11. In nucleotides, the CDR3 is TGTGCCAGCAGCCCAGTTTCGGGACTAGCGGGCGACTACGAGCAGTACTTC. This encodes CASSPVSGLAGDYEQYF.

The rearrangement links TRBV29-1 to TRBJ2-1; the match to TRBD1 covers 8 bases. CDR3 size: 12 residues. In germline, CDR1 is SQVTM, CDR2 ANQGSEA. The V and J ends lost 7 bases and 8 bases, in that order; junction bases with no gene match: 7. The CDR3 region is CSAGQGRDEQFF. The CDR3 coding sequence is TGCAGCGCTGGACAGGGAAGAGATGAGCAGTTCTTC.

A few counts support this clone. V usage is TRBV4-1 and J usage is TRBJ1-4; D may be TRBD1 (6 bases). Trimming took 4 bases from V and 3 from J, leaving 15 bases between them. Germline V gives CDR1 MGHRA, CDR2 YSYEKL. The CDR3 has 16 amino acids. The CDR3 DNA sequence: TGCGCCAGCAGCCCAGATCGGGCAGGGGCTAATGAAAAACTGTTTTTT. This sequence encodes CASSPDRAGANEKLFF.

The rearrangement joins TRBV21-1 to TRBJ1-5; TRBD1, the D gene given by the table, was not confirmed from the DNA. TRBV21-1 is noted as a pseudogene. This CDR3 has 15 amino acids. CDR3: CNRGEGQGDNQPQHF. CDR3 DNA sequence: TGTAACCGAGGGGAAGGACAGGGAGATAATCAGCCCCAGCATTTT.

This chain uses TRBV5-1 with TRBJ1-1, with D unclear. V dropped 4 bases and J dropped 1 base, with 11 bases sitting between them. CDR1 and CDR2 (germline): SGHRS, YFSETQ. The CDR3 covers 14 residues. The DNA of the CDR3 is TGCGCCAGCAGCCCTAGAGTACAGAACACTGAAGCTTTCTTT. It codes for CASSPRVQNTEAFF.

J is TRBJ1-6 and V is TRBV9; the match to TRBD1 covers 8 bases. The germline CDR1 and CDR2 sequences are SGDLS and YYNGEE. The trim removed 4 bases at V and 8 bases at J, leaving 5 bases unmatched. The CDR3 is made up of 14 amino acids. CDR3 coding DNA: TGTGCCAGCAGCTCCCGGACAGGGTATTCACCCCTCCACTTT. Amino acid sequence: CASSSRTGYSPLHF.